What follows are 6 T cell receptor beta chains derived from one specimen sequenced in a study of T cells in Graves' hyperthyroidism and ophthalmopathy. The investigators amplified TCR beta CDR3 regions from RNA transcripts. HTBI primers were used for first-round RT-PCR of the TCR CDR3. TCRdb used MiXCR to reprocess the multiplex PCR reads, holding one entry per CDR3 protein. The sample consists of around 450,000 distinct CDR3 sequences, about 15% of them appearing once. The material sequenced was blood. The source of these receptors is a woman between 18 and 29 years old with Graves' hyperthyroidism.

The gene calls are TRBV20-1 and TRBJ1-2; D perhaps matches TRBD1 (5 bases). Germline V lookup: CDR1 DFQATT, CDR2 SNEGSKA (reference sequence). V lost 1 base, J lost 8 bases, and 11 bases lay in between. This CDR3 has 12 residues. CDR3 sequence reads: CSARVGDPGYTF. In DNA, the CDR3 is TGCAGTGCTAGAGTGGGGGACCCAGGCTACACCTTC.

The chain is built from TRBV11-2 and TRBJ2-3, with 13 bases lining up with TRBD2. In germline, CDR1 is SGHAT, CDR2 FQNNGV. V shed 5 bases and J 6 bases; nucleotides not matched to a gene: 5. CDR3 length equals 15 residues. The CDR3 reads CASSQRLAGGDTQYF. Written as DNA, the CDR3 is TGTGCCAGCAGCCAACGACTAGCGGGAGGCGATACGCAGTATTTT.

This rearrangement joins TRBV3-1 to TRBJ2-7, with TRBD1 matching over 7 bases. Germline V lookup: CDR1 LGHDT, CDR2 YNNKEL (reference sequence). This CDR3 comprises 16 residues. Trimming took 2 bases from V and 3 from J; bases not matched to a gene: 10. The CDR3 DNA is TGTGCCAGCAGCCAAATGTCCGGGACAGCTTACTACGAGCAGTACTTC. This codes for CASSQMSGTAYYEQYF.

This clonotype appeared many times. The gene calls are TRBV20-1 and TRBJ2-5; possible D gene TRBD1, 6 bases. CDR1 DFQATT and CDR2 SNEGSKA come from the germline V gene (reference sequence). Trimming took 6 bases from V and 4 from J, leaving 15 bases between them. The length of the CDR3 is 13 residues. In DNA, the CDR3 is TGCAGTGCAAACAGGGTCGTAGGAGAGACCCAGTACTTC. Protein product: CSANRVVGETQYF.

The J gene is TRBJ2-1, the V gene TRBV3-1, with TRBD2 as a possible D gene (5 bases). Germline V gives CDR1 LGHDT, CDR2 YNNKEL (reference sequence). CDR3 length equals 15 residues. With 4 bases removed from V and 10 bases from J, the gap between germline ends came to 20 bases. CDR3 sequence reads: CASSPPRRADGEQFF. The DNA of the CDR3 is TGTGCCAGCAGCCCCCCTCGGCGGGCTGACGGGGAGCAGTTCTTC.

There are many counts of this clonotype. The genes are TRBV28 and TRBJ2-3; maybe TRBD2 (6 bases). The length of the CDR3 is 17 residues. CDR1 and CDR2 (germline): MDHEN, SYDVKM. V was pared by 3 bases and J by 1 base, with 17 bases between. CDR3 residues: CASSFVGGRYGTDTQYF. Here the CDR3 DNA reads TGTGCCAGCAGTTTTGTGGGAGGACGATATGGCACAGATACGCAGTATTTT.